The present entry profiles one TCR beta chain with its context. Antigen: not known. The data belong to a study of cytomegalovirus exposure and HLA in healthy donors. Study-level points and caveats: As was reported, the classifier diagnosed cytomegalovirus status with high specificity and sensitivity. Most TCR sequences showed up rarely, but some public TCRs showed up in many donors.

The data were produced by immunoSEQ multiplex PCR, yet TCRdb's version contains in-frame clones alone and is incomplete. The data contain some 79,000 clones, 94% of them seen just once; the ten biggest clones take up approximately 3%. CDR1 is GTSNPN, CDR2 SVGIG, per germline (reference sequence). The CDR3 is made up of 12 amino acids. V lost 5 bases and J lost 5, with 10 bases in between. The chain is built from TRBV30 and TRBJ2-1, with D tentatively TRBD1 (6 bases). The sequence was obtained from a young woman in good health and CMV-seropositive. The sample comprised PBMCs. The CDR3 DNA reads as TGTGCCTGGGCCAGGGGAGACAATGAGCAGTTCTTC. It encodes CAWARGDNEQFF. Supplemented by reference TRBV30 and TRBJ2-1, the full variable domain reads SQTIHQWPATLVQPVGSPLSLECTVEGTSNPNLYWYRQAAGRGLQLLFYSVGIGQISSEVPQNLSASRPQDRQFILSSKKLLLSDSGFYLCAWARGDNEQFFGPGTRLTVL.